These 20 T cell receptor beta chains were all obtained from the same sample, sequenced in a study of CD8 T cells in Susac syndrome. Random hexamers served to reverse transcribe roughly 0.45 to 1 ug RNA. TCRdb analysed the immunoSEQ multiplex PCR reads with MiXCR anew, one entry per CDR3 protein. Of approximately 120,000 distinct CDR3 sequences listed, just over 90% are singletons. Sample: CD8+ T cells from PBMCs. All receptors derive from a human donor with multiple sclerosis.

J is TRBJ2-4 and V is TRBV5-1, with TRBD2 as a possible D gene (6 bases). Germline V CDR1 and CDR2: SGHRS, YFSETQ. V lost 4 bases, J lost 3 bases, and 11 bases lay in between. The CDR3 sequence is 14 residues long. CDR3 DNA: TGCGCCAGCAGCCCCCGGGACTTCAAAAACATTCAGTACTTC. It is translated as CASSPRDFKNIQYF.

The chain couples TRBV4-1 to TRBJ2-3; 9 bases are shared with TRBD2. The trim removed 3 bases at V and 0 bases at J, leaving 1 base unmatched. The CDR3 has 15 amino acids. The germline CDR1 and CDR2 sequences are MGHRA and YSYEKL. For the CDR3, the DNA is TGCGCCAGCAGCCACCTAGCGGGGAGCACAGATACGCAGTATTTT. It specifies CASSHLAGSTDTQYF.

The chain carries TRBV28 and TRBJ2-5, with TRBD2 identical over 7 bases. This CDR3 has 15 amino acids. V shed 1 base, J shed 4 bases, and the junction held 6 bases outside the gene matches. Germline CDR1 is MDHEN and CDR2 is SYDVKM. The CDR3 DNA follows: TGTGCCAGCAGTTTATTTGCGGGGGTAGTAGAGACCCAGTACTTC. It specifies CASSLFAGVVETQYF.

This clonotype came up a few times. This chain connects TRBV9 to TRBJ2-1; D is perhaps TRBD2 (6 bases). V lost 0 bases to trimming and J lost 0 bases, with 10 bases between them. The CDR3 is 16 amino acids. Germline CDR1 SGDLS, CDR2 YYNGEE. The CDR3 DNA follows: TGTGCCAGCAGCGTAGATGGTAGCGGCTCCTACAATGAGCAGTTCTTC. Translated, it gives CASSVDGSGSYNEQFF.

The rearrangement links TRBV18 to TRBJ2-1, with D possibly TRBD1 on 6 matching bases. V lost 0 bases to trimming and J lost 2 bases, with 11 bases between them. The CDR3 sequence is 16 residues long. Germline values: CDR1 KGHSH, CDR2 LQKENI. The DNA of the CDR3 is TGTGCCAGCTCACCACCTACCAGGGGTACCTACAATGAGCAGTTCTTC. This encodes CASSPPTRGTYNEQFF.

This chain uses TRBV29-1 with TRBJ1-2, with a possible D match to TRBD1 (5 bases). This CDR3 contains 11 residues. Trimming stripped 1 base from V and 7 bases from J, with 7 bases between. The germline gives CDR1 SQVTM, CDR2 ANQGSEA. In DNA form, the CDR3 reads TGCAGCGTTGAAGGGGGCCCTGGCTACACCTTC. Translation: CSVEGGPGYTF.

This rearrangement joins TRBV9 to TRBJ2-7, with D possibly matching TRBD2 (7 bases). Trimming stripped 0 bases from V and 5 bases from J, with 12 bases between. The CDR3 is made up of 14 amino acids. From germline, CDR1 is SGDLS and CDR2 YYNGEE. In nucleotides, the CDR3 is TGTGCCAGCAGCGTAGGTGCGGGGGCCCACGAGCAGTACTTC. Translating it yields CASSVGAGAHEQYF.

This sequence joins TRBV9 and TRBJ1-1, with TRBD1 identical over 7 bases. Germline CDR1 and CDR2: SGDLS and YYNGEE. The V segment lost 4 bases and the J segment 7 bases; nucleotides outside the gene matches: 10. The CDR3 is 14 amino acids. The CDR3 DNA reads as TGTGCCAGCAGCCCCAGGGAAGGGGGCGGTGAAGCTTTCTTT. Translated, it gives CASSPREGGGEAFF.

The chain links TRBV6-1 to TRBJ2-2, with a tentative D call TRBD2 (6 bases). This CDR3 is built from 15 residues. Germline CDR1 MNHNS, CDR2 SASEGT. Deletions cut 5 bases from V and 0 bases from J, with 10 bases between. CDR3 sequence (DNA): TGTGCCAGCAGTACCTCGGGGGCGAACACCGGGGAGCTGTTTTTT. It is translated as CASSTSGANTGELFF.

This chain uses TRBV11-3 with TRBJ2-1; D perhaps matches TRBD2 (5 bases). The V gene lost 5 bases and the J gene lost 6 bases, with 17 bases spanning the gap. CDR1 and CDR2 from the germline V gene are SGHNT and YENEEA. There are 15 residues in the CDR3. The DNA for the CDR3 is TGTGCCAGCAGCCCTGGAGGTACTCGAGGCAATGAGCAGTTCTTC. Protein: CASSPGGTRGNEQFF.

CDR3 nucleotide sequence: TGTGCCAGCAGGACCGGGACTAGCGGACACAGCCTCACAGATACGCAGTATTTT. It translates to CASRTGTSGHSLTDTQYF. The chain is built from TRBV2 and TRBJ2-3; 11 nucleotides align to TRBD2. CDR1 is SNHLY, CDR2 FYNNEI, per germline. The junction had 13 bases not matched to a gene; V was cut back by 6 bases and J by 2 bases. CDR3 length equals 18 residues.

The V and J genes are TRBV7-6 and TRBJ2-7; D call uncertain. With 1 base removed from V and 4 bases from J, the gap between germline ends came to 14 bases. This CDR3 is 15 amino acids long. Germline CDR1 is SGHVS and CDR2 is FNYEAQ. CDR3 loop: CASSLEGYSRYEQYF. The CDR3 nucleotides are TGTGCCAGCAGCTTAGAGGGATATAGTCGGTACGAGCAGTACTTC.

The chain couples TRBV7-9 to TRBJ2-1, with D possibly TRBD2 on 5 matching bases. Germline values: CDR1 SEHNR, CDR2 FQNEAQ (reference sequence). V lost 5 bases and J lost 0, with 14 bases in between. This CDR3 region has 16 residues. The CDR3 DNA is TGTGCCAGCAGCGGCTTTTTGCGGGCCTCCTACAATGAGCAGTTCTTC. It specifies CASSGFLRASYNEQFF.

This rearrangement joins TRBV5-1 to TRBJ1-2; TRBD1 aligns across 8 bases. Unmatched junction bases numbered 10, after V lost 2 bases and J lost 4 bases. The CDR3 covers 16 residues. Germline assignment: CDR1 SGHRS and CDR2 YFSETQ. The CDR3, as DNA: TGCGCCAGCAGCTTCAGCAGGGGGCCCCACTCCTATGGCTACACCTTC. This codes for CASSFSRGPHSYGYTF.

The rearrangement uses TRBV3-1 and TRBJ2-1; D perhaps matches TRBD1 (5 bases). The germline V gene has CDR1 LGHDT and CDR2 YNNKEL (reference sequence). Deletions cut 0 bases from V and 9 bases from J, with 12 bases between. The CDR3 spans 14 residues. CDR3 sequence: CASSQDSGQGEQFF. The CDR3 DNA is TGTGCCAGCAGCCAAGATTCTGGGCAGGGTGAGCAGTTCTTC.

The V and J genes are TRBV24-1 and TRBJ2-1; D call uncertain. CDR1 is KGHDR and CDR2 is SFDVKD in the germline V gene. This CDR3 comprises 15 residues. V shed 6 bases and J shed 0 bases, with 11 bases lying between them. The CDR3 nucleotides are TGTGCCACCAGTACCTTGCGGAGCTCCTACAATGAGCAGTTCTTC. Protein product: CATSTLRSSYNEQFF.

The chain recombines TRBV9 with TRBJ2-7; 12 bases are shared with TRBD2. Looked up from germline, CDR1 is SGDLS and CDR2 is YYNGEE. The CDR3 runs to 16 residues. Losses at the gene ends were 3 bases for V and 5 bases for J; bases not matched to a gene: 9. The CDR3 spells CASSASSGGAGHEQYF. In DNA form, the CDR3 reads TGTGCCAGCAGCGCTTCTAGCGGGGGGGCTGGCCACGAGCAGTACTTC.

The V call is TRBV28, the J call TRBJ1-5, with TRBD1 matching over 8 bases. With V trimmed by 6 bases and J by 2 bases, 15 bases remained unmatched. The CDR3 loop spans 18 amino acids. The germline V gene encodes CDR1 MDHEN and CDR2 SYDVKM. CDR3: CASRFRTGMIEGNQPQHF. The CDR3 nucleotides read TGTGCCAGCAGATTCAGGACAGGGATGATCGAGGGCAATCAGCCCCAGCATTTT.

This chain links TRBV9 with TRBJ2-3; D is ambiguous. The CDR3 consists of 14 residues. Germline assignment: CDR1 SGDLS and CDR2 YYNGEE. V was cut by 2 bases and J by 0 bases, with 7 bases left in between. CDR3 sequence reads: CASSVSASTDTQYF. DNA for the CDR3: TGTGCCAGCAGCGTTTCGGCAAGCACAGATACGCAGTATTTT.

The CDR3 loop reads CASSTGSSYEQYF. The CDR3 nucleotides read TGTGCCAGCAGTACCGGGTCCTCCTACGAGCAGTACTTC. The chain employs TRBV28 and TRBJ2-7; D unclear. The V gene lost 5 bases and the J gene lost 0 bases, with 8 bases spanning the gap. This CDR3 region has 13 residues. Germline V gives CDR1 MDHEN, CDR2 SYDVKM.